The T cell receptor beta chain described here comes from a study of blood T cell repertoires in COVID-19. Study overall: Donors in the United States, Italy and Spain gave samples during acute or convalescent COVID-19.

Participants spanned ages roughly 18 to 90 years and resided in roughly 22 US areas. Cohorts were determined from participant-reported clinical history. In Cohort 3, a recovered donor had either two negative PCRs, clearance, or symptom resolution. Sequencing used immunoSEQ multiplex PCR; TCRdb keeps in-frame clones, though not all of them. The data contain 220,000 or so clones, roughly 84% of them singletons. The material sequenced was PBMCs or T cells enriched from blood (not recorded which). The sequence was collected from a woman in her forties who had recovered from COVID-19.

CDR3 in amino acids: CSASLVGTGEGQPQHF. The CDR3 region has the DNA TGCAGTGCTAGTCTAGTTGGGACGGGAGAAGGTCAGCCCCAGCATTTT. The genes are TRBV20-1 and TRBJ1-5; TRBD1 is a possible D gene (5 bases). The CDR3 spans 16 residues. V lost 3 bases and J lost 6, with 21 bases in between. The germline V gene encodes CDR1 DFQATT and CDR2 SNEGSKA (reference sequence).